This T cell receptor beta chain is from a study of breast tumors, draining lymph nodes, adjacent tissues. This clonotype was picked up many times. Its cognate antigen is unknown. Study outcomes and limitations: Tumor T cell lymph node origin was a supported hypothesis, not proven. Data fit most tumor T cells coming from lymph node, expanding in tumor. Compared with lymph nodes, tumors were less diverse; compared with nontumor tissue, more.

The CDR3 is 16 residues long. Germline V CDR1 and CDR2: SQVTM, ANQGSEA. Trimming pared 5 bases from V and 4 bases from J, leaving 20 bases between. The lymph nodes were axillary draining lymph nodes from breast cancer patients. Using its own MiXCR run on the multiplex PCR reads, TCRdb lists one record per CDR3 protein. This table has 200,000 to 250,000 distinct CDR3 sequences, 30% to 35% appearing once. Input material: axillary lymph node tissue. This receptor was taken from a female donor with breast cancer. Some clones in this sample may be carry-over from other donors' samples. V and J are TRBV29-1 and TRBJ2-2; tentative D call: TRBD1 (6 bases). Here the CDR3 DNA reads TGCAGCGTTTCAATGCGACAAACAGGGAGCACCGGGGAGCTGTTTTTT. As protein: CSVSMRQTGSTGELFF.